These T cell receptor beta chains were read from a single sample in a study of T cell repertoires in cytomegalovirus infection. One entry per CDR3 protein results from TCRdb running MiXCR on the reads. The sample holds 200,000 to 250,000 distinct CDR3 sequences, roughly 23% seen once. Sequencing input: CD8+ T cells from PBMCs. These TCRs come from a human donor in good health (CMV status not recorded). Some clones in this sample may be carry-over from other donors' samples. CDR3s include the opening cysteine and the closing phenylalanine or tryptophan. The D gene is left open where the match is weak. Clone size is given for some rows only: seen once, a few or many times, or a class if the clone is expanded.

d_call j_call clone_size v_call cdr3_nt cdr3_aa
NA TRBJ1-1 many TRBV7-9 TGTGCCAGCAGCTTAGATGGGAGACAGGTCGTGGCAGCTTTCTTT CASSLDGRQVVAAFF
TRBD2 TRBJ2-1 NA TRBV29-1 TGCAGCGTTGACGGGACTAGCGGGGGGGAATACAATGAGCAGTTCTTC CSVDGTSGGEYNEQFF
NA TRBJ1-1 NA TRBV6-1 TGTGCCAGCAGTCTCCTGGCCAGGGGCTCTCAGACTGAAGCTTTCTTT CASSLLARGSQTEAFF
TRBD2 TRBJ2-7 few TRBV15 TGTGCCACCAGCCCATTCCGAAGCGGGGGCTCCTACGAGCAGTACTTC CATSPFRSGGSYEQYF
TRBD1 TRBJ2-2 NA TRBV11-2 TGTGCCAGCAGCGCCGTATCGACAGGGTTGGACACCGGGGAGCTGTTTTTT CASSAVSTGLDTGELFF
NA TRBJ2-3 many TRBV5-4 TGTGCCAGCAGCTTAGTCGGAGATACGCAGTATTTT CASSLVGDTQYF
TRBD2 TRBJ2-1 many TRBV12-3/TRBV12-4 TGTGCCAGCAGTCTACTAGCGGGGGGATACAATGAGCAGTTCTTC CASSLLAGGYNEQFF
NA TRBJ2-7 few TRBV28 TGTGCCAGCAGCTATGGACAGACCTACGAGCAGTACTTC CASSYGQTYEQYF
TRBD1 TRBJ1-1 NA TRBV7-9 TGTGCCAGCAGCCCGCCGGGACAGGGTCTAGCTTTCTTT CASSPPGQGLAFF
NA TRBJ1-1 NA TRBV19 TGTGCCAGTAGCCAACATATGAACACTGAAGCTTTCTTT CASSQHMNTEAFF
NA TRBJ2-1 few TRBV20-1 TGCAGTGCTCGCCAGAAAGACAGGGAGGTCAATGAGCAGTTCTTC CSARQKDREVNEQFF
NA TRBJ2-3 many TRBV7-2 TGTGCCAGCAGCTTAGTGCCAGCTAGCACAGATACGCAGTATTTT CASSLVPASTDTQYF
TRBD1 TRBJ1-1 many TRBV5-1 TGCGCCAGCAGCCTCGGACAGGGACGTACTGAAGCTTTCTTT CASSLGQGRTEAFF
NA TRBJ1-4 many TRBV14 TGTGCCAGCACGGCATCGGCGAATGAAAAACTGTTTTTT CASTASANEKLFF
NA TRBJ2-1 NA TRBV12-3/TRBV12-4 TGTGCCAGCAGTTTTCCCCTAATCCGGGACCAAGACAATGAGCAGTTCTTC CASSFPLIRDQDNEQFF
NA TRBJ1-5 few TRBV6-6 TGTGCCAGCAGTTACTCTCTTTCTAGCAATCAGCCCCAGCATTTT CASSYSLSSNQPQHF
TRBD2 TRBJ2-3 NA TRBV4-2 TGTGCCAGCAGCCACCCTTCTAGCGGGGGATACAACACAGATACGCAGTATTTT CASSHPSSGGYNTDTQYF
NA TRBJ1-1 NA TRBV12-3/TRBV12-4 TGTGCCAGCAGTTCGGAGGGGGGTTGGGCGCCGGCCACTGAAGCTTTCTTT CASSSEGGWAPATEAFF
TRBD1 TRBJ1-1 NA TRBV5-6 TGTGCCAGCAGCTTGTCCGCTTGGGACAGGGTGGACACTGAAGCTTTCTTT CASSLSAWDRVDTEAFF
NA TRBJ1-6 few TRBV2 TGTGCCAGTAGTCCGGGCCCAAGCTCCTATAATTCACCCCTCCACTTT CASSPGPSSYNSPLHF
NA TRBJ2-1 NA TRBV20-1 TGCAGTGCTAGGAGGATGGCCCGGACTTATTACAATGAGCAGTTCTTC CSARRMARTYYNEQFF
NA TRBJ2-2 many TRBV7-9 TGTGCCAGCAGCTTACTCCGCGGGGTGACCGGGGAGCTGTTTTTT CASSLLRGVTGELFF
NA TRBJ2-7 many TRBV7-8 TGTGCCAGCAGCTTTCCAGGGAACTCCTACGAGCAGTACTTC CASSFPGNSYEQYF
NA TRBJ2-6 many TRBV13 TGTGCCAGCAAACAGGGATTCTCTGGGGCCAACGTCCTGACTTTC CASKQGFSGANVLTF
NA TRBJ1-1 NA TRBV10-3 TGTGCCATCAAAACACTAAACACTGAAGCTTTCTTT CAIKTLNTEAFF
NA TRBJ1-1 few TRBV6-2/TRBV6-3 TGTGCCAGCCTGGGGGCAGGGCAAGCTTTCTTT CASLGAGQAFF
NA TRBJ2-3 many TRBV29-1 TGCAGCGTTGAAGATCTAAGGAGGGGAAATACGCAGTATTTT CSVEDLRRGNTQYF
NA TRBJ2-7 few TRBV6-5 TGTGCCAGCAGACGAGGGGGTTTGGACGAGCAGTACTTC CASRRGGLDEQYF
NA TRBJ1-1 few TRBV7-2 TGTGCCAGCAGCTTAGTACCAGGAACAAACACTGAAGCTTTCTTT CASSLVPGTNTEAFF
TRBD2 TRBJ2-2 few TRBV28 TGTGCCAGCAGTGGACTAGCGGGGGGGACGGACACCGGGGAGCTGTTTTTT CASSGLAGGTDTGELFF
NA TRBJ2-1 once TRBV12-3/TRBV12-4 TGTGCCAGCAGTTTGAAGGGGCCTATCAATGAGCAGTTCTTC CASSLKGPINEQFF
TRBD1 TRBJ2-1 many TRBV7-6 TGTGCCAGCAGCCGGACAGGGGTCGCCTACAATGAGCAGTTCTTC CASSRTGVAYNEQFF
TRBD1 TRBJ2-7 NA TRBV20-1 TGCAGTGCTAGCCCTACAGGGGGCGAGCAGTACTTC CSASPTGGEQYF
TRBD2 TRBJ2-7 NA TRBV28 TGTGCCAGCAGTTTTTGGCTAGCGGGGGGTAAAAGCTCCTACGAGCAGTACTTC CASSFWLAGGKSSYEQYF
NA TRBJ2-1 NA TRBV13 TGTGCCAGCAGCTTATCAGGGCCCAGGGAGCAGTTCTTC CASSLSGPREQFF
TRBD1 TRBJ2-7 NA TRBV19 TGTGCCAGTAGTGCCGGGACAGGAAGCTCCTACGAGCAGTACTTC CASSAGTGSSYEQYF
NA TRBJ1-2 many TRBV2 TGTGCCAAGACGACAAAAATAAATGGCTACACCTTC CAKTTKINGYTF
NA TRBJ1-1 many TRBV7-2 TGTGCCAGCAGCTCCCTTGGGGGGATGAACACTGAAGCTTTCTTT CASSSLGGMNTEAFF
NA TRBJ1-2 NA TRBV29-1 TGCAGCGTTGATAGGGGTCCCCCCTATGGCTACACCTTC CSVDRGPPYGYTF
NA TRBJ2-7 NA TRBV29-1 TGCAGCGTTGCGGGGGCATCCTACGAGCAGTACTTC CSVAGASYEQYF
NA TRBJ2-7 NA TRBV4-1 TGCGCCAGCAGCCACGCGGCACAGGGAGCCTACGAGCAGTACTTC CASSHAAQGAYEQYF
TRBD1 TRBJ1-5 few TRBV5-6 TGTGCCAGCAGCCGCACAGCGGGAGAGGGACAGGGCCCCAATCAGCCCCAGCATTTT CASSRTAGEGQGPNQPQHF
TRBD2 TRBJ2-7 NA TRBV28 TGTGCCAGCAGTTTAGTTGGGACTAGCGGAGAATACGAGCAGTACTTC CASSLVGTSGEYEQYF
TRBD1 TRBJ2-7 NA TRBV11-2 TGTGCCAGCAGCTTCGGAGGGACAGGGATAGGCTACGAGCAGTACTTC CASSFGGTGIGYEQYF